Only a few counts were recorded for the clone carrying this TCR beta chain. The target antigen is unknown. This sample was taken from a study of CD8+ T cells in alopecia areata. Treatment of the sample: oral pan-JAK inhibitor, 5-10 mg twice daily. Those with alopecia areata gave lesional scalp punch biopsies and peripheral blood. Extraction of RNA preceded its reverse transcription into cDNA, which served as the sequencing template. Produced via immunoSEQ multiplex PCR; TCRdb's table is partial and in-frame only. The sample carries roughly 60,000 clones, more than 45% recorded once. There are 15 residues in the CDR3. V lost 3 bases, J lost 5 bases, and 7 bases stayed unmatched. Germline V gene sequence: CDR1 SGHTS, CDR2 YDEGEE. Whole-study results and caveats: Scalp sample data also include resident alphabeta T cells from normal skin. It was observed that many expanded lesional clones persisted in scalp and blood during tofacitinib.

Sequenced material: CD8+ T cells sorted from blood, taken around week 37, from a patient treated with tofacitinib. The rearrangement uses TRBV5-8 and TRBJ2-5; 10 bases match TRBD2. This clonotype was obtained from a human donor with alopecia areata. The chain's CDR3 is CASSSSSGSWETQYF. The CDR3 nucleotides are TGTGCCAGCAGCTCCTCTAGCGGGAGTTGGGAGACCCAGTACTTC.